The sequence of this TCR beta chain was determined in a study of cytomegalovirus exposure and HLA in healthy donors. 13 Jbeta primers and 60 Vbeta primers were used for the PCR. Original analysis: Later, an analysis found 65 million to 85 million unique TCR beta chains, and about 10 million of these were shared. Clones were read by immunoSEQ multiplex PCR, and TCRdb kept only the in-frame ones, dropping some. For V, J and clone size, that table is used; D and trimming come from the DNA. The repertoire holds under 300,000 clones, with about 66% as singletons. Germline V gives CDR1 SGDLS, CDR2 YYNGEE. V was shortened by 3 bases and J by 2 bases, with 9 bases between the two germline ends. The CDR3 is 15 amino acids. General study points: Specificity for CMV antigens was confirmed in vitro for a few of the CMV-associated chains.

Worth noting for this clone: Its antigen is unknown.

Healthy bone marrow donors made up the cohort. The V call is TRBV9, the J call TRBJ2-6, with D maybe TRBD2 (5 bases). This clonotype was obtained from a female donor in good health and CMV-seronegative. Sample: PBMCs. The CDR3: CASSGGLTGANVLTF. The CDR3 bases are TGTGCCAGCAGCGGAGGGTTGACTGGGGCCAACGTCCTGACTTTC. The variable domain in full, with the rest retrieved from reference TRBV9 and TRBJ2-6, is DSGVTQTPKHLITATGQRVTLRCSPRSGDLSVYWYQQSLDQGLQFLIQYYNGEERAKGNILERFSAQQFPDLHSELNLSSLELGDSALYFCASSGGLTGANVLTFGAGSRLTVL.